This T cell receptor beta chain was retrieved from a study of CD8 T cells in ankylosing spondylitis. Findings of the study overall: A TCR beta motif made of about eight highly homologous variants seemed typical of ankylosing spondylitis blood. Matched ankylosing spondylitis synovial fluid reportedly contained a significantly enriched population of disease-linked clones.

As to this clonotype: Its antigen remains unidentified.

The V end was cut by 2 bases, the J end by 3 bases, with 11 bases between. The CDR3 is 15 residues long. CDR1 is MNHEY and CDR2 is SMNVEV in the germline V gene (reference sequence). Quantitative 5'-RACE with molecular barcodes generated TCR beta libraries. TCRdb reprocessed the 5' RACE reads via MiXCR and lists one record per CDR3 protein. The profile covers some 150,000 distinct CDR3 sequences, with about 10% appearing a single time and roughly 4.5% taken by the ten largest. The rearrangement links TRBV27 to TRBJ1-5; no definite D call. The specimen sequenced was blood, either unsorted or a sorted T cell fraction (not recorded which). The TCR was taken from a female donor with ankylosing spondylitis or in good health (not recorded which). The CDR3 bases are TGTGCCAGCAGTTTAACCCCCGACACCAATCAGCCCCAGCATTTT. Amino acids: CASSLTPDTNQPQHF.